This paragraph reports one T cell receptor beta chain. The PCR ran on 60 Vbeta and 13 Jbeta primers. The assay was immunoSEQ multiplex PCR, and TCRdb's table has in-frame clones only and misses some. The sample lists roughly 140,000 clones; about four fifths were seen once. The data were taken from a study of cytomegalovirus exposure and HLA in healthy donors. The TCR comes from a woman aged 18-30 years in good health and CMV-seropositive. Material for sequencing was PBMCs.

The chain's CDR3 is CASSSPGLARNEQFF. In nucleotides, the CDR3 is TGCGCCAGCAGCTCCCCGGGACTAGCGCGAAATGAGCAGTTCTTC. The chain joins TRBV5-1 to TRBJ2-1; 10 nucleotides line up with TRBD2. CDR1 and CDR2 (germline): SGHRS, YFSETQ. V lost 3 bases and J lost 7; bases outside the gene matches: 7. The CDR3 is 15 amino acids.